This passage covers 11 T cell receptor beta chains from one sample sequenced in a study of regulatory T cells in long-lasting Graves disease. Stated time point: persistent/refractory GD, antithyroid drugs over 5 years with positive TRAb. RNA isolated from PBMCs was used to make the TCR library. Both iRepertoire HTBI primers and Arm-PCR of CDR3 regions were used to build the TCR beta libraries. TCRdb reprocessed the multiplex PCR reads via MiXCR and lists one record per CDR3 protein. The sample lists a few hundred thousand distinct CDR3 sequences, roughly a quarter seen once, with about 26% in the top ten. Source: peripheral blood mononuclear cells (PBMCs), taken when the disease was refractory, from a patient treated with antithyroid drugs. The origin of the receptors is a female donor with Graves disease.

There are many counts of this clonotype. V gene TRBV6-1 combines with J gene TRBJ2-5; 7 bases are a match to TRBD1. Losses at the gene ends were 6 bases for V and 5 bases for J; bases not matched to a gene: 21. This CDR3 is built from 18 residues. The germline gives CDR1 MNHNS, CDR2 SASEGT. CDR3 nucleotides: TGTGCCAGCAGGCACCTTTCCTCAGCGACAGGGCGGTCGGAGACCCAGTACTTC. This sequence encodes CASRHLSSATGRSETQYF.

The CDR3 DNA reads as TGTGCCAGCAGCATTTCCGGGACACTACCGGGAGAGCAGTACTTC. The encoded protein is CASSISGTLPGEQYF. The chain is built from TRBV3-1 and TRBJ2-7; D perhaps matches TRBD1 (6 bases). The germline CDR1 and CDR2 sequences are LGHDT and YNNKEL (reference sequence). The V and J ends lost 5 bases and 7 bases respectively, with 21 bases between them. This CDR3 has 15 residues.

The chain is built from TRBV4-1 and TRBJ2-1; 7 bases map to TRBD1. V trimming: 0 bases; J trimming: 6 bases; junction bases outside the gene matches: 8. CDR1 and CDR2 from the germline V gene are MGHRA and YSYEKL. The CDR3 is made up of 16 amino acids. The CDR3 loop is CASSQDLRQGLNEQFF. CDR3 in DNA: TGCGCCAGCAGCCAAGATTTGCGACAGGGCCTCAATGAGCAGTTCTTC.

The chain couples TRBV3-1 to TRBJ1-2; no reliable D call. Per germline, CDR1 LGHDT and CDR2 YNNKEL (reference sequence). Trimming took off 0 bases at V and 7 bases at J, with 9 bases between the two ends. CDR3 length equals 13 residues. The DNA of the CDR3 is TGTGCCAGCAGCCAAGATCCCCTGACTGGCTACACCTTC. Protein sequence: CASSQDPLTGYTF.

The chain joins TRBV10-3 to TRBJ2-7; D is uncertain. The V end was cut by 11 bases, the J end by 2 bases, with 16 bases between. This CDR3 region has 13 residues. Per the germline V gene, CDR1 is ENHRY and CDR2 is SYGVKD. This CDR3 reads CAVRASKTYEQYF. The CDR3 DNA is TGTGCCGTCCGAGCGAGTAAGACCTACGAGCAGTACTTC.

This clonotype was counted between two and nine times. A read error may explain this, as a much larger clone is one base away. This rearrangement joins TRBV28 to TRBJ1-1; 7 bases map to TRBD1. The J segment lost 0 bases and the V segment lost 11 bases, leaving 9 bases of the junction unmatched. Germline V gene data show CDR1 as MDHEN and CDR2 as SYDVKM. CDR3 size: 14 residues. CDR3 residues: CAGISGGMNTEAFF. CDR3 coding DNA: TGTGCCGGCATCTCAGGGGGGATGAACACTGAAGCTTTCTTT.

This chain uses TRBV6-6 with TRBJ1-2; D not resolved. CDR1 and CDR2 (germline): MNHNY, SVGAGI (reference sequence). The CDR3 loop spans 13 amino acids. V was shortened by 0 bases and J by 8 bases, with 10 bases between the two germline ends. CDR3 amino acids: CASSYSIAGGYTF. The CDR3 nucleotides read TGTGCCAGCAGTTACTCGATTGCGGGGGGCTACACCTTC.

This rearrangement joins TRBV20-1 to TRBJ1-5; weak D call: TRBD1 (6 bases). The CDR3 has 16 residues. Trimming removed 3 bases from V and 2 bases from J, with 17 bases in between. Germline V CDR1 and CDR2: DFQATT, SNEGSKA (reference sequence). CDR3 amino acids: CSASDMTRGGNQPQHF. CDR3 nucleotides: TGCAGTGCTAGTGATATGACGAGGGGGGGCAATCAGCCCCAGCATTTT.

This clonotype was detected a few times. In DNA form, the CDR3 reads TGTGCCAGCAGCTTGGGACCGGGACAGGGGTTTTACGAGCAGTACTTC. It is translated as CASSLGPGQGFYEQYF. This sequence joins TRBV5-5 and TRBJ2-7; TRBD1 aligns across 10 bases. There are 16 residues in the CDR3. V lost 0 bases to trimming and J lost 4 bases; unmatched junction nucleotides: 7. Germline-derived CDR1 and CDR2 are SGHKS and YYEKEE (reference sequence).

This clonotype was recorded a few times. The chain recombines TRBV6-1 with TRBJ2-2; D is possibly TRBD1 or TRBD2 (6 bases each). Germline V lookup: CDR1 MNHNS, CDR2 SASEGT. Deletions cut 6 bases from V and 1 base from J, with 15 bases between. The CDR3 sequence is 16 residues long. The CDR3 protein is CASSGGPGQNTGELFF. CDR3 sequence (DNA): TGTGCCAGCAGCGGGGGACCGGGACAGAACACCGGGGAGCTGTTTTTT.

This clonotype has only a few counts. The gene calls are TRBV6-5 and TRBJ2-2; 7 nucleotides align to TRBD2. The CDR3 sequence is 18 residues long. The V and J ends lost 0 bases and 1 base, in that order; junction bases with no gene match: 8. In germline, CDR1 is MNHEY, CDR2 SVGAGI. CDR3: CASSYSTTSAKNTGELFF. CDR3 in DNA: TGTGCCAGCAGTTACTCGACCACTAGCGCCAAGAACACCGGGGAGCTGTTTTTT.